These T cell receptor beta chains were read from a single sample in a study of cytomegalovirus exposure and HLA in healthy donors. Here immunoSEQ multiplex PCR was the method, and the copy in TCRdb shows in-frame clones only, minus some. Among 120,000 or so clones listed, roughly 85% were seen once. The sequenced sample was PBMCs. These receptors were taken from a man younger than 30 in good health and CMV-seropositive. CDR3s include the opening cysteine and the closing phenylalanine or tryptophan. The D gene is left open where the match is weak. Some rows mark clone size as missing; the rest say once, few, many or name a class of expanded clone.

CDR3 protein: CASSNRGQGTNEQFF; CDR3 DNA: TGTGCCAGCAGTAATAGGGGACAGGGGACGAATGAGCAGTTCTTC; D gene: TRBD1; CDR3 length: 15; J gene: TRBJ2-1; clone size: once; V gene: TRBV6-5
CDR3 protein: CASSLVGAQELFF; CDR3 DNA: TGCGCCAGCAGCTTGGTAGGGGCCCAGGAGCTGTTTTTT; D gene: -; CDR3 length: 13; J gene: TRBJ2-2; clone size: -; V gene: TRBV5-1
CDR3 protein: CASQTAGHQPQHF; CDR3 DNA: TGTGCCAGTCAAACAGCGGGCCATCAGCCCCAGCATTTT; D gene: -; CDR3 length: 13; J gene: TRBJ1-5; clone size: once; V gene: TRBV28
CDR3 protein: CASSLFGGAQETQYF; CDR3 DNA: TGTGCCAGCAGCTTGTTTGGGGGGGCCCAAGAGACCCAGTACTTC; D gene: -; CDR3 length: 15; J gene: TRBJ2-5; clone size: -; V gene: TRBV5-4
CDR3 protein: CASGETGSSWNTEAFF; CDR3 DNA: TGTGCCAGCGGAGAAACAGGGAGCTCATGGAACACTGAAGCTTTCTTT; D gene: -; CDR3 length: 16; J gene: TRBJ1-1; clone size: -; V gene: TRBV7-9
CDR3 protein: CASSSWTGGVQPQHF; CDR3 DNA: TGTGCCAGTAGTTCTTGGACAGGCGGCGTTCAGCCCCAGCATTTT; D gene: TRBD1; CDR3 length: 15; J gene: TRBJ1-5; clone size: -; V gene: TRBV19
CDR3 protein: CASSLAGLSTDTQYF; CDR3 DNA: TGTGCCAGCAGCTTAGCGGGGCTGAGCACAGATACGCAGTATTTT; D gene: TRBD2; CDR3 length: 15; J gene: TRBJ2-3; clone size: once; V gene: TRBV6-6
CDR3 protein: CASSEADAGGYTF; CDR3 DNA: TGTGCCAGCAGTGAAGCCGACGCGGGTGGCTACACCTTC; D gene: -; CDR3 length: 13; J gene: TRBJ1-2; clone size: -; V gene: TRBV6-1
CDR3 protein: CAWSTGPGSPLHF; CDR3 DNA: TGTGCCTGGAGTACAGGGCCCGGGTCACCCCTCCACTTT; D gene: -; CDR3 length: 13; J gene: TRBJ1-6; clone size: once; V gene: TRBV30
CDR3 protein: CASSMTGSETQYF; CDR3 DNA: TGTGCCAGCAGCATGACAGGGAGCGAGACCCAGTACTTC; D gene: TRBD1; CDR3 length: 13; J gene: TRBJ2-5; clone size: -; V gene: TRBV7-9
CDR3 protein: CASSSGLAWEQYF; CDR3 DNA: TGTGCCAGCAGTTCGGGACTAGCGTGGGAGCAGTACTTC; D gene: TRBD2; CDR3 length: 13; J gene: TRBJ2-7; clone size: -; V gene: TRBV28
CDR3 protein: CASSLGGPYHNEQFF; CDR3 DNA: TGTGCCAGCAGCTTAGGGGGGCCGTACCACAATGAGCAGTTCTTC; D gene: -; CDR3 length: 15; J gene: TRBJ2-1; clone size: -; V gene: TRBV7-6
CDR3 protein: CASSQGTGGTEAFF; CDR3 DNA: TGCGCCAGCAGTCAAGGGACAGGGGGCACTGAAGCTTTCTTT; D gene: TRBD1; CDR3 length: 14; J gene: TRBJ1-1; clone size: -; V gene: TRBV10-2
CDR3 protein: CSVSEVNGYTF; CDR3 DNA: TGCAGCGTATCAGAGGTGAATGGCTACACCTTC; D gene: -; CDR3 length: 11; J gene: TRBJ1-2; clone size: -; V gene: TRBV29-1
CDR3 protein: CASSPKAGPRTDTQYF; CDR3 DNA: TGTGCCAGCAGCCCCAAAGCGGGCCCACGCACAGATACGCAGTATTTT; D gene: -; CDR3 length: 16; J gene: TRBJ2-3; clone size: -; V gene: TRBV7-3
CDR3 protein: CASSPWGGGSNQPQHF; CDR3 DNA: TGTGCCAGCTCACCATGGGGTGGAGGGAGCAATCAGCCCCAGCATTTT; D gene: -; CDR3 length: 16; J gene: TRBJ1-5; clone size: once; V gene: TRBV18
CDR3 protein: CASSNLGGTEAFF; CDR3 DNA: TGTGCCAGCAGCAACCTGGGGGGCACTGAAGCTTTCTTT; D gene: -; CDR3 length: 13; J gene: TRBJ1-1; clone size: -; V gene: TRBV7-9
CDR3 protein: CASRLVGEVGYTF; CDR3 DNA: TGTGCCAGCAGGTTGGTAGGAGAGGTCGGCTACACCTTC; D gene: -; CDR3 length: 13; J gene: TRBJ1-2; clone size: -; V gene: TRBV6-1
CDR3 protein: CASSVATGQQETQYF; CDR3 DNA: TGTGCCAGCAGCGTAGCTACTGGACAACAAGAGACCCAGTACTTC; D gene: -; CDR3 length: 15; J gene: TRBJ2-5; clone size: -; V gene: TRBV9
CDR3 protein: CSVERGGRETQYF; CDR3 DNA: TGCAGCGTTGAAAGGGGGGGGCGAGAGACCCAGTACTTC; D gene: -; CDR3 length: 13; J gene: TRBJ2-5; clone size: -; V gene: TRBV29-1
CDR3 protein: CASKEGVSSYNEQFF; CDR3 DNA: TGTGCCAGCAAGGAGGGTGTTAGCTCCTACAATGAGCAGTTCTTC; D gene: -; CDR3 length: 15; J gene: TRBJ2-1; clone size: few; V gene: TRBV28
CDR3 protein: CASSPQGRDRGSYEQYF; CDR3 DNA: TGTGCCAGTAGTCCCCAAGGGCGGGACAGGGGCTCCTACGAGCAGTACTTC; D gene: TRBD1; CDR3 length: 17; J gene: TRBJ2-7; clone size: -; V gene: TRBV19
CDR3 protein: CASSPTPGQSYEQYF; CDR3 DNA: TGTGCCAGCAGCCCTACCCCAGGACAGTCCTACGAGCAGTACTTC; D gene: -; CDR3 length: 15; J gene: TRBJ2-7; clone size: -; V gene: TRBV9
CDR3 protein: CASSLRTGSNEKLFF; CDR3 DNA: TGTGCCAGCTCACTACGGACAGGGAGCAATGAAAAACTGTTTTTT; D gene: TRBD1; CDR3 length: 15; J gene: TRBJ1-4; clone size: few; V gene: TRBV18
CDR3 protein: CASSFRQGYGYTF; CDR3 DNA: TGTGCCAGCAGTTTCAGACAGGGCTATGGCTACACCTTC; D gene: TRBD1; CDR3 length: 13; J gene: TRBJ1-2; clone size: -; V gene: TRBV6-5
CDR3 protein: CASSLGLTEAFF; CDR3 DNA: TGTGCCAGCAGCTTAGGTCTCACTGAAGCTTTCTTT; D gene: -; CDR3 length: 12; J gene: TRBJ1-1; clone size: -; V gene: TRBV13
CDR3 protein: CASRYQGGYEQYF; CDR3 DNA: TGCGCCAGCCGTTACCAGGGAGGTTACGAGCAGTACTTC; D gene: -; CDR3 length: 13; J gene: TRBJ2-7; clone size: -; V gene: TRBV5-1
CDR3 protein: CASSIGSGNGYTF; CDR3 DNA: TGTGCCAGTAGTATAGGGTCAGGGAATGGCTACACCTTC; D gene: -; CDR3 length: 13; J gene: TRBJ1-2; clone size: -; V gene: TRBV19
CDR3 protein: CASSYNFPPVEQYF; CDR3 DNA: TGTGCCAGCAGTTACAACTTCCCCCCCGTCGAGCAGTACTTC; D gene: -; CDR3 length: 14; J gene: TRBJ2-7; clone size: once; V gene: TRBV6-5
CDR3 protein: CAIRETGSEKLFF; CDR3 DNA: TGTGCCATCAGGGAGACAGGTTCTGAAAAACTGTTTTTT; D gene: -; CDR3 length: 13; J gene: TRBJ1-4; clone size: -; V gene: TRBV10-3
CDR3 protein: CASSPLGGEQFF; CDR3 DNA: TGCGCCAGCAGCCCCTTGGGGGGTGAGCAGTTCTTC; D gene: -; CDR3 length: 12; J gene: TRBJ2-1; clone size: -; V gene: TRBV4-1
CDR3 protein: CASLVRVTNEKLFF; CDR3 DNA: TGCGCCAGCCTTGTTCGGGTCACTAATGAAAAACTGTTTTTT; D gene: -; CDR3 length: 14; J gene: TRBJ1-4; clone size: -; V gene: TRBV10-1
CDR3 protein: CASSLNGGNNSPLHF; CDR3 DNA: TGTGCCAGCAGCCTCAATGGAGGAAATAATTCACCCCTCCACTTT; D gene: -; CDR3 length: 15; J gene: TRBJ1-6; clone size: -; V gene: TRBV5-6
CDR3 protein: CASSGLTSEQETQYF; CDR3 DNA: TGTGCCAGCAGTGGACTGACTAGCGAGCAAGAGACCCAGTACTTC; D gene: TRBD2; CDR3 length: 15; J gene: TRBJ2-5; clone size: -; V gene: TRBV25-1
CDR3 protein: CASSPQGGSYEQYF; CDR3 DNA: TGTGCCAGCAGCCCTCAGGGGGGAAGCTACGAGCAGTACTTC; D gene: -; CDR3 length: 14; J gene: TRBJ2-7; clone size: -; V gene: TRBV7-3
CDR3 protein: CASSTSRDSSGANVLTF; CDR3 DNA: TGTGCCAGCAGTACGTCCCGGGACAGTTCTGGGGCCAACGTCCTGACTTTC; D gene: TRBD1; CDR3 length: 17; J gene: TRBJ2-6; clone size: -; V gene: TRBV2
CDR3 protein: CASSESAGGPLDEQFF; CDR3 DNA: TGCGCCAGCAGTGAGTCAGCGGGGGGGCCTTTGGATGAGCAGTTCTTC; D gene: TRBD2; CDR3 length: 16; J gene: TRBJ2-1; clone size: -; V gene: TRBV10-1
CDR3 protein: CASSPERGTEQFF; CDR3 DNA: TGTGCCAGCAGCCCGGAGAGGGGGACTGAGCAGTTCTTC; D gene: -; CDR3 length: 13; J gene: TRBJ2-1; clone size: -; V gene: TRBV7-7
CDR3 protein: CASSTYRGLKEKLFF; CDR3 DNA: TGTGCCAGCAGCACTTACAGGGGGCTGAAGGAAAAACTGTTTTTT; D gene: TRBD1; CDR3 length: 15; J gene: TRBJ1-4; clone size: -; V gene: TRBV6-6
CDR3 protein: CASRRQGADTEAFF; CDR3 DNA: TGTGCCAGCAGACGACAGGGGGCTGACACTGAAGCTTTCTTT; D gene: TRBD1; CDR3 length: 14; J gene: TRBJ1-1; clone size: -; V gene: TRBV2
CDR3 protein: CASGLDTGELFF; CDR3 DNA: TGTGCTAGTGGTTTAGATACCGGGGAGCTGTTTTTT; D gene: -; CDR3 length: 12; J gene: TRBJ2-2; clone size: -; V gene: TRBV12-5
CDR3 protein: CASSPERVQETQYF; CDR3 DNA: TGTGCCAGCAGCCCGGAGAGGGTCCAAGAGACCCAGTACTTC; D gene: -; CDR3 length: 14; J gene: TRBJ2-5; clone size: -; V gene: TRBV7-9